This T cell receptor (beta chain) was profiled in a study of cytomegalovirus exposure and HLA in healthy donors. Notes on the study in general: The authors confirmed in vitro that a few CMV-associated chains were specific for CMV antigens. DRB1 showed the most TCR associations and HLA-C the fewest in a later analysis, as rates varied by HLA locus.

Nominally healthy donors provided the samples, though records likely missed some immune exposures. Details on this clone: The antigen remains undetermined.

The PCR ran on 60 Vbeta and 13 Jbeta primers. Data came from immunoSEQ multiplex PCR; TCRdb stores just in-frame clones and leaves some out. This sample yields about 190,000 clones, of which approximately 80% are seen a single time; 1.8% belongs to the top ten. The source material was PBMCs. The clonotype originates from a woman aged 30 to 39 in good health and CMV-seronegative.

The CDR3 loop is CASSFGPSSGANVLTF. Written as DNA, the CDR3 is TGCGCCAGCAGCTTTGGGCCCAGCTCTGGGGCCAACGTCCTGACTTTC. The gene calls are TRBV5-1 and TRBJ2-6, with D hard to call. The ends were cut back, 2 bases at V and 0 bases at J, with 9 bases in the middle. Germline CDR1 and CDR2: SGHRS and YFSETQ. The CDR3 runs to 16 residues.